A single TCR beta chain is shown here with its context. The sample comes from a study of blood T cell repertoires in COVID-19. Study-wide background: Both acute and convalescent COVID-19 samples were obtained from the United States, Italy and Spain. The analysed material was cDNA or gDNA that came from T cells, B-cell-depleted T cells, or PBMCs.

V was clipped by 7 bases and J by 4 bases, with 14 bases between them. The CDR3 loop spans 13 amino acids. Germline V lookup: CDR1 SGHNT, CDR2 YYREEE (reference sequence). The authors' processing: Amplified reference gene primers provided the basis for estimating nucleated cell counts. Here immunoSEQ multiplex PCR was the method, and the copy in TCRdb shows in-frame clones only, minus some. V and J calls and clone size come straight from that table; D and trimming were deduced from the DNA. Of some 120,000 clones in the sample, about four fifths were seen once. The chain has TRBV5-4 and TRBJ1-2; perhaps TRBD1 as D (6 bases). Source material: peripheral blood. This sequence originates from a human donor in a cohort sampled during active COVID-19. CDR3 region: CASGYRVGYGYTF. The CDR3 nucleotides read TGTGCCAGCGGTTACAGGGTTGGCTATGGCTACACCTTC.